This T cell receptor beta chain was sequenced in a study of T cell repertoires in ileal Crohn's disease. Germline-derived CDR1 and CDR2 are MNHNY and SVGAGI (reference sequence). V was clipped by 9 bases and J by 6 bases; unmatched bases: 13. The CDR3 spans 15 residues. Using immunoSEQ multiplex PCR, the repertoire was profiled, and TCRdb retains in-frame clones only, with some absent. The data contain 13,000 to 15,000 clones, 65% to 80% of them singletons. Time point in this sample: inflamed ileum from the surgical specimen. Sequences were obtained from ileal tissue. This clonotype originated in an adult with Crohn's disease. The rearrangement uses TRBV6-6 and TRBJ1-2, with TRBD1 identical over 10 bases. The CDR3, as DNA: TGTGCCAGTTGCGGGACAGGGGCCCTTTTCGATGGCTACACCTTC. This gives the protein CASCGTGALFDGYTF.